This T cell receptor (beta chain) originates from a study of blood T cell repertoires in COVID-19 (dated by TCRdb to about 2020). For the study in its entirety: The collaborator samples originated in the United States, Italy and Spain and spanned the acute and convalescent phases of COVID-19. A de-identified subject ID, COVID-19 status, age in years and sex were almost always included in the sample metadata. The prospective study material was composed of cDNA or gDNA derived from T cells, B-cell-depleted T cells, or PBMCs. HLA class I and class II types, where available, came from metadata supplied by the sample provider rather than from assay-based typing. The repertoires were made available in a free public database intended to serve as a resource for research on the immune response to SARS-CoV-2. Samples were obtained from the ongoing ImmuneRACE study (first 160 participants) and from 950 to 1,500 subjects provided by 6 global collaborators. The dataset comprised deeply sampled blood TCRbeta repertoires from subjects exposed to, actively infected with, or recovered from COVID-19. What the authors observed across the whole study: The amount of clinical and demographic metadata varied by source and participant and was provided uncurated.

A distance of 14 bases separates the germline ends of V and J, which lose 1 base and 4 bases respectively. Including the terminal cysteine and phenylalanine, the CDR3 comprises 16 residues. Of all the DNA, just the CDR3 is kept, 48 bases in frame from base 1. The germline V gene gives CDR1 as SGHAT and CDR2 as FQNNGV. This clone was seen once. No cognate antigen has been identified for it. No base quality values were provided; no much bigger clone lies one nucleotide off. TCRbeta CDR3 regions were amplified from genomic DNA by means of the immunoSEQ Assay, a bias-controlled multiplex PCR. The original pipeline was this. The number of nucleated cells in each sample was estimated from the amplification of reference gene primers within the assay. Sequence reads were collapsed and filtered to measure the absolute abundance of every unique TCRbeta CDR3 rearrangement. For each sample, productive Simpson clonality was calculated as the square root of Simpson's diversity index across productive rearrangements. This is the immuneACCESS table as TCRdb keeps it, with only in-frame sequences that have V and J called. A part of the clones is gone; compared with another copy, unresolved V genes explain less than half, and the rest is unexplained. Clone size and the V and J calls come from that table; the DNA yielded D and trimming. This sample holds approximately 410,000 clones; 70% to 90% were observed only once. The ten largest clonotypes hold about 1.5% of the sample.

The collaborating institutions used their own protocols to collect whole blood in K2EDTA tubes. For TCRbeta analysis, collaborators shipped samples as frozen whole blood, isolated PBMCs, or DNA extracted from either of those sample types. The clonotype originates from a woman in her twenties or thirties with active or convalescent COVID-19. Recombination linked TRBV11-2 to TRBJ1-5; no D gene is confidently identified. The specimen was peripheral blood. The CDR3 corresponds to CASSLGTDPQNQPQHF. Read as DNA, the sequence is TGTGCCAGCAGCTTAGGAACCGATCCTCAGAATCAGCCCCAGCATTTT.